These 5 T cell receptor beta chains were sequenced from one sample in a study of T cell responses to AZD1222 COVID-19 vaccine. Measured with immunoSEQ multiplex PCR; TCRdb has only the in-frame clones, and not every one. The sample includes about 160,000 clones, about 89% of them seen just once. The specimen comprised peripheral blood, sampled 28 days after the second AZD1222 dose. The receptors originated from an adult who received the AZD1222 COVID-19 vaccine.

The chain carries TRBV18 and TRBJ1-1, with D possibly matching TRBD1 (5 bases). The CDR3 spans 14 residues. The germline CDR1 and CDR2 sequences are KGHSH and LQKENI. Trimming pared 3 bases from V and 4 bases from J, leaving 12 bases between. The CDR3 region is CASSPEGTGTEAFF. CDR3 DNA: TGTGCCAGCTCACCGGAGGGGACGGGCACTGAAGCTTTCTTT.

The V and J genes are TRBV4-3 and TRBJ1-4; D is undetermined. CDR1 is LGHNA and CDR2 is YSLEER in the germline V gene. V lost 5 bases, J lost 0 bases, and 10 bases lay in between. The CDR3 extends over 15 amino acids. The CDR3 is CASSVGRSTNEKLFF. CDR3 nucleotide sequence: TGCGCCAGCAGCGTCGGCCGGTCAACTAATGAAAAACTGTTTTTT.

The chain is built from TRBV18 and TRBJ2-3; TRBD1 matches at 9 bases. Germline V CDR1 and CDR2: KGHSH, LQKENI. The CDR3 has 17 residues. Germline trimming cut 2 bases from V and 8 bases from J; bases unmatched to any gene: 14. The CDR3 region has the DNA TGTGCCAGCTCACCAAACCCGGGGACAGGGTCCATTGCTACGCAGTATTTT. Encoded protein: CASSPNPGTGSIATQYF.

This chain joins TRBV3-1 (or the pseudogene TRBV3-2) and TRBJ1-1, with D possibly being TRBD1 (6 bases). V lost 4 bases and J lost 12, with 18 bases in between. The CDR3 covers 13 residues. CDR1 is LGHDT, CDR2 YNNKEL, per germline (reference sequence). CDR3 protein: CASSLAGVYSSFF. CDR3 coding DNA: TGTGCCAGCAGCCTGGCAGGGGTTTATAGTTCTTTCTTT.

The chain employs TRBV19 and TRBJ2-1; D ambiguous. The V gene's germline CDR1 is LNHDA and CDR2 SQIVND (reference sequence). The CDR3 is made up of 16 amino acids. Trimming took off 0 bases at V and 2 bases at J, with 11 bases between the two ends. The CDR3 reads CASSIDRAGPYNEQFF. CDR3 bases: TGTGCCAGTAGTATAGATCGAGCAGGACCCTACAATGAGCAGTTCTTC.